These 17 T cell receptor beta chains were sequenced from one sample in a study of blood T cell repertoires in COVID-19. Clones were read by immunoSEQ multiplex PCR, and TCRdb kept only the in-frame ones, dropping some. This sample yields more than 80,000 clones, of which about four fifths are seen a single time; about 20% belongs to the top ten. The sample consisted of peripheral blood. All receptors derive from a woman older than 75 with active or convalescent COVID-19.

Written as DNA, the CDR3 is TGTGCCAGTAGGCAGAGGCACACTGAAGCTTTCTTT. It is translated as CASRQRHTEAFF. The chain joins TRBV19 to TRBJ1-1; D is unresolved. Trimming stripped 6 bases from V and 3 bases from J, with 8 bases between. Germline V CDR1 and CDR2: LNHDA, SQIVND (reference sequence). This CDR3 is built from 12 residues.

This chain connects TRBV6-5 to TRBJ1-3; 8 bases align to TRBD1. This CDR3 spans 16 amino acids. The germline CDR1 and CDR2 sequences are MNHEY and SVGAGI. V lost 2 bases, J lost 4 bases, and 7 bases stayed unmatched. For the CDR3, the DNA is TGTGCCAGCAGTTACCTCGGACAGGGAGGGGGAAACACCATATATTTT. Protein: CASSYLGQGGGNTIYF.

The chain couples TRBV6-1 to TRBJ1-2; D unclear. Germline CDR1 and CDR2: MNHNS and SASEGT. Trimming stripped 0 bases from V and 8 bases from J, with 10 bases between. CDR3 length: 13 residues. The CDR3 nucleotides read TGTGCCAGCAGTGAAGCGCAGTTTTGGGGCTACACCTTC. Amino acids: CASSEAQFWGYTF.

The V and J genes are TRBV11-2 and TRBJ1-2; 8 nucleotides agree with TRBD1. The length of the CDR3 is 15 residues. The J segment lost 1 base and the V segment lost 4 bases, leaving 5 bases of the junction unmatched. Germline loops: CDR1 SGHAT, CDR2 FQNNGV. The CDR3, as DNA: TGTGCCAGCAGCTCGACAGGGGTCAATAACTATGGCTACACCTTC. Translation gives CASSSTGVNNYGYTF.

The rearrangement links TRBV19 to TRBJ1-3, with 7 bases fitting TRBD1. This CDR3 comprises 14 residues. Germline V lookup: CDR1 LNHDA, CDR2 SQIVND (reference sequence). After removal of 3 bases from V and 4 bases from J, the junction contained 3 bases not matched to a gene. The CDR3 protein is CASSIWDSGNTIYF. CDR3 coding DNA: TGTGCCAGTAGTATTTGGGACAGCGGAAACACCATATATTTT.

The chain has TRBV19 and TRBJ2-6; possibly TRBD1 for D (6 bases). Trimming took 4 bases from V and 0 from J, leaving 7 bases between them. The germline V gene encodes CDR1 LNHDA and CDR2 SQIVND (reference sequence). The CDR3 covers 15 residues. The DNA for the CDR3 is TGTGCCAGTAGTAAGGACAGCTCTGGGGCCAACGTCCTGACTTTC. Encoded protein: CASSKDSSGANVLTF.

The rearrangement joins TRBV5-1 to TRBJ2-3, with 7 bases lining up with TRBD1. Unmatched junction bases numbered 10, after V lost 0 bases and J lost 9 bases. The V gene's germline CDR1 is SGHRS and CDR2 YFSETQ. This CDR3 is built from 15 residues. CDR3 sequence: CASSLVTGAQTTQYF. CDR3 bases: TGCGCCAGCAGCTTGGTTACAGGGGCGCAGACCACGCAGTATTTT.

The gene calls are TRBV19 and TRBJ2-7, with 8 positions matching TRBD2. The length of the CDR3 is 16 residues. Looked up from germline, CDR1 is LNHDA and CDR2 is SQIVND (reference sequence). The V gene end was trimmed by 7 bases and the J gene end by 2 bases; junction bases not matched to a gene: 13. This CDR3 reads CASTPGSGGVPYEQYF. CDR3 in DNA: TGTGCCAGTACCCCGGGAAGCGGGGGAGTCCCCTACGAGCAGTACTTC. Full variable domain (remainder filled in from reference TRBV19 and TRBJ2-7): DGGITQSPKYLFRKEGQNVTLSCEQNLNHDAMYWYRQDPGQGLRLIYYSQIVNDFQKGDIAEGYSVSREKKESFPLTVTSAQKNPTAFYLCASTPGSGGVPYEQYFGPGTRLTVT.

This clone was seen a few times. The chain has TRBV4-1 and TRBJ2-2, with TRBD1 matching 8 bases. Germline V CDR1 and CDR2: MGHRA, YSYEKL. The CDR3 spans 15 residues. V lost 7 bases to trimming and J lost 6 bases; unmatched junction nucleotides: 10. The CDR3 sequence: CASIQTGDGAGELFF. CDR3 nucleotide sequence: TGCGCCAGCATTCAGACAGGGGATGGTGCCGGGGAGCTGTTTTTT.

In its sample, this clone was seen once. The rearrangement uses TRBV18 and TRBJ1-1, with TRBD1 identical over 10 bases. The CDR3 is 17 amino acids. V trimming: 3 bases; J trimming: 1 base; junction bases outside the gene matches: 8. Germline CDR1 reads KGHSH; CDR2 reads LQKENI. CDR3 in amino acids: CASSPLPTGGGNTEAFF. The CDR3 coding sequence is TGTGCCAGCTCACCGCTTCCGACAGGGGGCGGGAACACTGAAGCTTTCTTT.

This clone was detected a few times. The chain employs TRBV10-2 and TRBJ2-5; tentative D call: TRBD1 (6 bases). Germline values: CDR1 WSHSY, CDR2 SAAADI. Trimming took 5 bases from V and 0 from J, leaving 10 bases between them. The CDR3 loop spans 14 amino acids. This CDR3 is CASSRGSYQETQYF. The DNA for the CDR3 is TGCGCCAGCAGTAGGGGGTCGTACCAAGAGACCCAGTACTTC.

The chain links TRBV7-3 to TRBJ2-3; 11 nucleotides match TRBD2. CDR1 and CDR2 from the germline V gene are SGHTA and FQGTGA. The CDR3 has 15 residues. V gave up 2 bases and J gave up 7 bases; unmatched junction bases: 5. This chain's CDR3 is CASSLEGTSGNTQYF. CDR3 sequence (DNA): TGTGCCAGCAGCTTAGAGGGGACTAGCGGCAATACGCAGTATTTT. The full variable domain, with the rest looked up from reference TRBV7-3 and TRBJ2-3, is GAGVSQTPSNKVTEKGKYVELRCDPISGHTALYWYRQSLGQGPEFLIYFQGTGAADDSGLPNDRFFAVRPEGSVSTLKIQRTERGDSAVYLCASSLEGTSGNTQYFGPGTRLTVL.

The table lists this clone with a count of one. The V gene is TRBV11-3, the J gene TRBJ1-1; tentative D call: TRBD1 (5 bases). CDR3 length: 19 amino acids. The V and J ends lost 3 bases and 2 bases respectively, with 25 bases between them. Germline loops: CDR1 SGHNT, CDR2 YENEEA. This CDR3 reads CASSFLPRRQGLFNTEAFF. The CDR3 DNA follows: TGTGCCAGCAGCTTTTTACCGAGGCGGCAGGGCCTATTTAACACTGAAGCTTTCTTT. The full variable domain, rest sourced from reference TRBV11-3 and TRBJ1-1, is EAGVVQSPRYKIIEKKQPVAFWCNPISGHNTLYWYLQNLGQGPELLIRYENEEAVDDSQLPKDRFSAERLKGVDSTLKIQPAELGDSAVYLCASSFLPRRQGLFNTEAFFGQGTRLTVV.

This chain's CDR3 is CASSYQGGKDSPLHF. CDR3 DNA sequence: TGTGCCAGCAGTTATCAGGGGGGTAAGGATTCACCCCTCCACTTT. The chain combines TRBV6-2 or TRBV6-3 with TRBJ1-6; TRBD1 matches at 7 bases. V shed 3 bases, J shed 8 bases, and the junction held 7 bases outside the gene matches. CDR1 and CDR2 (germline): MNHEY, SVGEGT. The CDR3 consists of 15 residues.

J is TRBJ2-4 and V is TRBV10-3; 8 bases line up with TRBD1. The trim removed 0 bases at V and 2 bases at J, leaving 6 bases unmatched. CDR3 size: 17 residues. Germline V gives CDR1 ENHRY, CDR2 SYGVKD. The CDR3 loop reads CAISESQGAGTKNIQYF. CDR3 nucleotide sequence: TGTGCCATCAGTGAGTCTCAGGGGGCCGGGACCAAAAACATTCAGTACTTC.

The chain employs TRBV7-6 and TRBJ1-3; 8 bases agree with TRBD1. V lost 3 bases and J lost 5; bases outside the gene matches: 6. From germline, CDR1 is SGHVS and CDR2 FNYEAQ. The CDR3 has 15 residues. CDR3 in amino acids: CASSLPGGPRNTIYF. The CDR3 DNA reads as TGTGCCAGCAGCTTGCCAGGGGGCCCGAGAAACACCATATATTTT.

V usage is TRBV12-5 and J usage is TRBJ2-1, with D perhaps matching TRBD1 (6 bases). Germline CDR1 LGHNT, CDR2 FRNRAP. This CDR3 is 14 amino acids long. V dropped 1 base and J dropped 9 bases, with 13 bases sitting between them. The DNA of the CDR3 is TGTGCTAGTGGTTTGGGGTACAGGGATACTGAGCAGTTCTTC. Translating it yields CASGLGYRDTEQFF.